One and the same sample provided the 18 T cell receptor beta chains below, sequenced in a study of response to subunit inactivated influenza vaccine. TCRdb processed the RT-PCR reads anew with MiXCR; each CDR3 protein has one entry. The sample carries about 540,000 distinct CDR3 sequences, around 25% recorded once. Separately, the same data were catalogued under a study of T cells expressing NK-cell markers. That source reports: What made the TCR beta cDNA was 5'RACE template switching with UMIs.

The input for sequencing was CD4+ T cells sorted from PBMCs, taken 11 to 12 days after vaccination. These receptors were collected from a man over 45 who received an inactivated influenza vaccine.

This clonotype turned up a few times. V gene TRBV29-1 combines with J gene TRBJ2-5, with 11 bases lining up with TRBD2. There are 16 residues in the CDR3. Germline CDR1 SQVTM, CDR2 ANQGSEA. J gave up 2 bases and V 4 bases, and 9 bases lay outside the gene matches. CDR3 sequence (DNA): TGCAGCGTTGTCGGGACTAGCGGAGGGAAACAAGAGACCCAGTACTTC. It codes for CSVVGTSGGKQETQYF.

This clonotype has more than one count but fewer than ten. J is TRBJ2-7 and V is TRBV5-1, with D possibly being TRBD1 (6 bases). CDR3 length: 12 amino acids. Looked up from germline, CDR1 is SGHRS and CDR2 is YFSETQ. V was cut by 1 base and J by 6 bases, with 8 bases left in between. The CDR3 DNA sequence: TGCGCCAGCAGCTTGTCACAGGGCGAGCAGTACTTC. Translation gives CASSLSQGEQYF.

This clonotype was detected many times. This chain joins TRBV12-3 or TRBV12-4 and TRBJ1-2; D is unresolved. V lost 5 bases to trimming and J lost 6 bases, with 13 bases between them. The CDR3 is made up of 13 amino acids. The CDR3 loop is CASSIGLGNGYTF. CDR3 coding DNA: TGTGCCAGCAGTATCGGCCTTGGGAATGGCTACACCTTC.

J is TRBJ2-7 and V is TRBV2; D might be TRBD1 (5 bases). CDR3 size: 16 residues. Per the germline V gene, CDR1 is SNHLY and CDR2 is FYNNEI. V was cut by 3 bases and J by 2 bases, with 17 bases left in between. DNA for the CDR3: TGTGCCAGCAGTGATTGGCATAGGACGGACACCTACGAGCAGTACTTC. It codes for CASSDWHRTDTYEQYF.

V is TRBV7-9 and J is TRBJ2-7; D gene ambiguous. The CDR3 runs to 14 residues. The ends were cut back, 2 bases at V and 0 bases at J, with 8 bases in the middle. Germline values: CDR1 SEHNR, CDR2 FQNEAQ (reference sequence). The CDR3 spells CASSLYPSSYEQYF. The DNA for the CDR3 is TGTGCCAGCAGCTTATACCCGAGCTCCTACGAGCAGTACTTC.

Only a few counts were recorded for this clonotype. The chain has TRBV7-8 and TRBJ2-5; TRBD1 is a possible D gene (6 bases). This CDR3 has 16 residues. Trimming shortened V by 5 bases and J by 2 bases, and 18 bases separated the two germline ends. Per the germline V gene, CDR1 is SGHVS and CDR2 is FQNEAQ. This CDR3 is CASSQYRDTTQETQYF. The CDR3 DNA follows: TGTGCCAGCAGCCAATACCGGGACACGACACAAGAGACCCAGTACTTC.

This chain's CDR3 is CASSPHGGETQYF. The CDR3 DNA reads TGTGCCAGCAGCCCCCACGGGGGGGAGACCCAGTACTTC. The V call is TRBV5-5, the J call TRBJ2-5; 7 nucleotides align to TRBD2. The CDR3 consists of 13 residues. Germline-derived CDR1 and CDR2 are SGHKS and YYEKEE (reference sequence). Trimming cost V 4 bases and J 5 bases; bases outside gene matches: 5.

The chain combines TRBV7-8 with TRBJ2-7; 7 bases align to TRBD2. There are 16 residues in the CDR3. J lost 6 bases, V lost 1 base, and 12 bases had no gene match. Germline values: CDR1 SGHVS, CDR2 FQNEAQ. The CDR3 DNA reads as TGTGCCAGCAGCTTAGATTACGCGGGAGCCCTCGCCGAGCAGTACTTC. It yields the protein CASSLDYAGALAEQYF.

The DNA of the CDR3 is TGCGCCAGCAGGCCAACTAGCGGGAGTTTCGATGAGCAGTTCTTC. It encodes CASRPTSGSFDEQFF. V usage is TRBV10-2 and J usage is TRBJ2-1, with 11 bases identical to TRBD2. CDR3 length: 15 residues. Trimming at V came to 6 bases and at J to 8 bases, leaving 9 bases not matched to a gene. CDR1 is WSHSY and CDR2 is SAAADI in the germline V gene.

This chain joins TRBV7-6 and TRBJ2-7; possibly TRBD2 for D (6 bases). V dropped 3 bases and J dropped 9 bases, with 21 bases sitting between them. The CDR3 covers 15 residues. The germline V gene has CDR1 SGHVS and CDR2 FNYEAQ. CDR3 sequence reads: CASSFESEGLSRQYF. DNA of the CDR3: TGTGCCAGCAGCTTCGAATCGGAGGGACTTTCTCGGCAGTACTTC.

The sample holds a few counts of this clonotype. The J gene is TRBJ2-3, the V gene TRBV20-1; D is ambiguous. The CDR3 is made up of 15 amino acids. The germline gives CDR1 DFQATT, CDR2 SNEGSKA (reference sequence). Deletions cut 2 bases from V and 3 bases from J, with 15 bases between. The CDR3 loop is CSARSATRWTDTQYF. Written as DNA, the CDR3 is TGCAGTGCTAGATCGGCTACTCGCTGGACAGATACGCAGTATTTT.

This clonotype was found a few times. V gene TRBV28 combines with J gene TRBJ1-5, with D tentatively TRBD1 (5 bases). CDR3 size: 14 residues. V was shortened by 7 bases and J by 5 bases, with 15 bases between the two germline ends. CDR1 is MDHEN, CDR2 SYDVKM, per germline. CDR3 in DNA: TGTGCCAGCACCTTACAGGTACAAGATCAGCCCCAGCATTTT. Translation: CASTLQVQDQPQHF. Full variable domain (remainder filled in from reference TRBV28 and TRBJ1-5): DVKVTQSSRYLVKRTGEKVFLECVQDMDHENMFWYRQDPGLGLRLIYFSYDVKMKEKGDIPEGYSVSREKKERFSLILESASTNQTSMYLCASTLQVQDQPQHFGDGTRLSIL.

V usage is TRBV2 and J usage is TRBJ2-5; 10 bases agree with TRBD2. V lost 6 bases and J lost 6; bases outside the gene matches: 7. Germline V gives CDR1 SNHLY, CDR2 FYNNEI. The CDR3 has 14 amino acids. The CDR3 DNA reads TGTGCCAGCAGCAGTAGCGGGGGGCGTAAGACCCAGTACTTC. Translating it yields CASSSSGGRKTQYF.

CDR3 bases: TGTGCCAGCACCGGGATGGCCTCCCTCTCCTACAATGAGCAGTTCTTC. This gives the protein CASTGMASLSYNEQFF. The chain carries TRBV2 and TRBJ2-1, with D tentatively TRBD2 (5 bases). V was shortened by 7 bases and J by 0 bases, with 16 bases between the two germline ends. CDR1 is SNHLY and CDR2 is FYNNEI in the germline V gene. CDR3 length: 16 amino acids.

The chain is built from TRBV7-2 and TRBJ2-3; 9 bases agree with TRBD2. This CDR3 region has 15 residues. The germline CDR1 and CDR2 sequences are SGHTA and FQGNSA. After removal of 1 base from V and 7 bases from J, the junction contained 6 bases not matched to a gene. The CDR3 region is CASSLGAGGVNTQYF. In DNA form, the CDR3 reads TGTGCCAGCAGCTTAGGAGCGGGGGGAGTAAATACGCAGTATTTT.

The V and J genes are TRBV3-1 and TRBJ2-5; D possibly corresponds to TRBD2 (6 bases). The CDR3 covers 12 residues. Germline V gene data show CDR1 as LGHDT and CDR2 as YNNKEL (reference sequence). Deletions cut 6 bases from V and 9 bases from J, with 14 bases between. CDR3: CASRAGSPAQYF. The CDR3 DNA is TGTGCCAGCAGGGCCGGGAGCCCGGCCCAGTACTTC.

V and J are TRBV3-1 and TRBJ1-1; D uncertain. The CDR3 is 14 residues long. V lost 1 base and J lost 4, with 10 bases in between. Per germline, CDR1 LGHDT and CDR2 YNNKEL (reference sequence). Here the CDR3 DNA reads TGTGCCAGCAGCCAAGTGGGCGGATCCACTGAAGCTTTCTTT. Residues: CASSQVGGSTEAFF.

This rearrangement joins TRBV4-3 to TRBJ1-6; D remains unclear. Germline CDR1 and CDR2: LGHNA and YSLEER. The CDR3 loop spans 17 amino acids. The V end was cut by 3 bases, the J end by 3 bases, with 15 bases between. In DNA form, the CDR3 reads TGCGCCAGCAGCCACGCTCAAGGCGGACTCTATAATTCACCCCTCCACTTT. Translation: CASSHAQGGLYNSPLHF.